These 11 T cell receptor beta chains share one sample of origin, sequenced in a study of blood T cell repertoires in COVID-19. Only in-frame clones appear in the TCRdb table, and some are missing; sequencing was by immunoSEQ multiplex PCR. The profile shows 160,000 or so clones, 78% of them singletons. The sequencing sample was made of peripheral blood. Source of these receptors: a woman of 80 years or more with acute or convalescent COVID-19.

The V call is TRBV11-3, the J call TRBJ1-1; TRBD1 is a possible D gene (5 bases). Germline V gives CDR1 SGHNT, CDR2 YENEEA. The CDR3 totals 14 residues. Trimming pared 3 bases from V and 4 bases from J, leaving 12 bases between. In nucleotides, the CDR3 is TGTGCCAGCAGCTTGGGCAAGGGGTTCACTGAAGCTTTCTTT. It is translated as CASSLGKGFTEAFF.

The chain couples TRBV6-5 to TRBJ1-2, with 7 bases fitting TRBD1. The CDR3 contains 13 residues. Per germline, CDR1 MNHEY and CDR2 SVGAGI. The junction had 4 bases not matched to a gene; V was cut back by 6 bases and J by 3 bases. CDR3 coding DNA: TGTGCCAGCAGCCAGGGACAGCACTATGGCTACACCTTC. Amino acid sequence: CASSQGQHYGYTF.

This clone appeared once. As DNA, the CDR3 is TGTGCCAGCAGTCAATTCATAGCCAAAAACATTCAGTACTTC. It specifies CASSQFIAKNIQYF. The rearrangement links TRBV28 to TRBJ2-4, with D unresolved. Trimming left V 5 bases short and J 0 bases short, with 8 bases between. The CDR3 has 14 amino acids. CDR1 and CDR2 (germline): MDHEN, SYDVKM.

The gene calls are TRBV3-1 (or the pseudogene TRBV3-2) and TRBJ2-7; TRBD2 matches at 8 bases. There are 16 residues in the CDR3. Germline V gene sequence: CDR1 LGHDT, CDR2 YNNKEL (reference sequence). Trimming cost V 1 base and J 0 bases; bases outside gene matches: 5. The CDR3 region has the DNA TGTGCCAGCAGCCAAGGAGGCGGGGGGAGCTCCTACGAGCAGTACTTC. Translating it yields CASSQGGGGSSYEQYF.

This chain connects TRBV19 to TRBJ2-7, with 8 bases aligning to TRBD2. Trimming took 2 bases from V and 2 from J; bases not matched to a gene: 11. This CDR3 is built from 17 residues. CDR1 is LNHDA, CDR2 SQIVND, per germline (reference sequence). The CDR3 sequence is CASSIRVASGRPYEQYF. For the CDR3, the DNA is TGTGCCAGTAGTATAAGGGTGGCAAGCGGGAGACCCTACGAGCAGTACTTC.

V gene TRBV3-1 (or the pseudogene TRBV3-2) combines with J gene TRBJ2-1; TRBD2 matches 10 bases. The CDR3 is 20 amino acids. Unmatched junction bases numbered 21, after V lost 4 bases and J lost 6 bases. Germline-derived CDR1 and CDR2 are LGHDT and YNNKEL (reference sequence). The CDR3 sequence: CASSPPRPSGRSSYSNEQFF. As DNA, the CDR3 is TGTGCCAGCAGCCCCCCCCGGCCTAGCGGGAGATCGTCCTATAGCAATGAGCAGTTCTTC.

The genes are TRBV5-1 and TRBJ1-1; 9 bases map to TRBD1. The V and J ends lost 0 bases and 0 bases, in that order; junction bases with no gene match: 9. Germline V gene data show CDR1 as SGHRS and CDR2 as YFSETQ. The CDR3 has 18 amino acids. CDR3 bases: TGCGCCAGCAGCTTGGTTGGACAGGGGTGGGACATGAACACTGAAGCTTTCTTT. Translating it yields CASSLVGQGWDMNTEAFF. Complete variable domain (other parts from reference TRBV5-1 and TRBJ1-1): KAGVTQTPRYLIKTRGQQVTLSCSPISGHRSVSWYQQTPGQGLQFLFEYFSETQRNKGNFPGRFSGRQFSNSRSEMNVSTLELGDSALYLCASSLVGQGWDMNTEAFFGQGTRLTVV.

The CDR3 region is CASNVAGDRAYEQYF. The CDR3 DNA is TGTGCCAGCAATGTAGCGGGGGACAGGGCCTACGAGCAGTACTTC. The chain combines TRBV2 with TRBJ2-7, with D perhaps given as TRBD1 or TRBD2 (9 bases each). There are 15 residues in the CDR3. The ends were cut back, 7 bases at V and 2 bases at J, with 18 bases in the middle. CDR1 and CDR2 from the germline V gene are SNHLY and FYNNEI.

CDR3 bases: TGTGCCAGCAGCGATATGGCGGCAGGGGGCATCTCAGATACGCAGTATTTT. This translates into CASSDMAAGGISDTQYF. The rearrangement uses TRBV7-9 and TRBJ2-3, with 8 nucleotides matching TRBD1. Germline V gene lookup returns CDR1 SEHNR and CDR2 FQNEAQ (reference sequence). V lost 5 bases and J lost 4; bases outside the gene matches: 14. This CDR3 comprises 17 residues.

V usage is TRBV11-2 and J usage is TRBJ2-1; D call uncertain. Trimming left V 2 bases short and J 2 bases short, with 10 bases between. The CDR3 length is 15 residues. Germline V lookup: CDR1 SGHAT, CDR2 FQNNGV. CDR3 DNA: TGTGCCAGCAGCTTATTCGGTCCAACCTACAATGAGCAGTTCTTC. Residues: CASSLFGPTYNEQFF.

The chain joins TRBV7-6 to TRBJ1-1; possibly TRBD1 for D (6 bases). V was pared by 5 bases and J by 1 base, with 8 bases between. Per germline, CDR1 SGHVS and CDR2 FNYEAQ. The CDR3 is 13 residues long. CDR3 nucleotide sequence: TGTGCCAGCAGCACACAGGGGAACACTGAAGCTTTCTTT. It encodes CASSTQGNTEAFF.